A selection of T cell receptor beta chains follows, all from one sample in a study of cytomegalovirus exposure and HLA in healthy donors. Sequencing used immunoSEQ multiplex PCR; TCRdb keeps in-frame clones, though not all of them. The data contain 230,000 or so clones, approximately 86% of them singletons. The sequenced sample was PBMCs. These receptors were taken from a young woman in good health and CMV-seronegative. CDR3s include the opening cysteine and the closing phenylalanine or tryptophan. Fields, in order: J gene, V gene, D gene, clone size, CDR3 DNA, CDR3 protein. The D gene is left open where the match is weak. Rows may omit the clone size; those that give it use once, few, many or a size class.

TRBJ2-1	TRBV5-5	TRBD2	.	TGTGCCAGCAGCTTGGAGGCGGGAGGGCCAGACGCCTACAATGAGCAGTTCTTC	CASSLEAGGPDAYNEQFF
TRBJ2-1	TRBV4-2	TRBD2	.	TGTGCCAGCAGCCAGCCCTCGGGGGGGGGCTCTCTTGGGACTAGCGGGAGGGTCAATGAGCAGTTCTTC	CASSQPSGGGSLGTSGRVNEQFF
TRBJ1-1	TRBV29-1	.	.	TGCGTTGGTAGGGGATTGAACACTGAAGCTTTCTTT	CVGRGLNTEAFF
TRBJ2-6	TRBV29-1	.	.	TGCAGCGTTGAAGCGTTTTCTGGGGCCAACGTCCTGACTTTC	CSVEAFSGANVLTF
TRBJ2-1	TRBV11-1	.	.	TGTGCCAGCCCCCGGCCGGCGGACAATGAGCAGTTCTTC	CASPRPADNEQFF
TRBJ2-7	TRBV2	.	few	TGTGCCAGCAGTGCTTCGGGACTCAACTACGAGCAGTACTTC	CASSASGLNYEQYF
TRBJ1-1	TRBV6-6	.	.	TGTGCCAGCAGTCCGGCAGGATCCTGGAACACTGAAGCTTTCTTT	CASSPAGSWNTEAFF
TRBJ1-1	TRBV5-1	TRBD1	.	TGCGCCAGCAGCGTGGGACAGGGAATGAACACTGAAGCTTTCTTT	CASSVGQGMNTEAFF
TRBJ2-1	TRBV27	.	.	TGTGCCAGCAGTTGGACATATCGCTCCTACAATGAGCAGTTCTTC	CASSWTYRSYNEQFF
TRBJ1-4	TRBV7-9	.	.	TGTGCCAGCAGCTTAGGCCGGGGGGCGGTTGAAAAACTGTTTTTT	CASSLGRGAVEKLFF
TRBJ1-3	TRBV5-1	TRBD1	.	TGCGCCAGTTGGACAGGCTCTGGAAACACCATATATTTT	CASWTGSGNTIYF
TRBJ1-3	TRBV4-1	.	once	TGCGCCAGCAGCCAGTACGGGGTAGGGATAAACACCATATATTTT	CASSQYGVGINTIYF
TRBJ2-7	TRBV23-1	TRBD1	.	TGCGCCAGCAGCCCAGGGGGTCCCCCCTACGAGCAGTACTTC	CASSPGGPPYEQYF
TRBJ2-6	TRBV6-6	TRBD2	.	TGTGCCAGCAGTTACCCAGAACGGGAGGGTGACGTCCTGACTTTC	CASSYPEREGDVLTF
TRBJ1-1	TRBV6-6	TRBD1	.	TGTGCCAGCAGTTCCATACCCCGGGACAGGGGGCCTGAAGCTTTCTTT	CASSSIPRDRGPEAFF
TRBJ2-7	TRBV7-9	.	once	TGTGCCAGCAGCTTAGCACGGGGGGCGGACGAGCAGTACTTC	CASSLARGADEQYF
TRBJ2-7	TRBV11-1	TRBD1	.	TGTGCCAGCAGCCCGCGACAGGGGGCAGGCGAGCAGTACTTC	CASSPRQGAGEQYF
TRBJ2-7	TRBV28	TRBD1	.	TGTGCCAGCAGGTTGGGGGACAGGGGGGGCGAGCAGTACTTC	CASRLGDRGGEQYF
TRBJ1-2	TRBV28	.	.	TGTGCCAGCAGTTCTGGACAGATACCTTATGATGGCTACACCTTC	CASSSGQIPYDGYTF
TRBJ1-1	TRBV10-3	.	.	TGTGCCATCACTCGCGAGAGGGGGACTGAAGCTTTCTTT	CAITRERGTEAFF
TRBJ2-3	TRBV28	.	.	TGTGCCGGCCTTAGCGCAGATACGCAGTATTTT	CAGLSADTQYF
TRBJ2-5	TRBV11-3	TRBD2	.	TGTGCCAGCAGCCCAATGGCGGGAGCCGGAGAGACCCAGTACTTC	CASSPMAGAGETQYF
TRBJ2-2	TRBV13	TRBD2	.	TGTGCCAGCAGCCCCCGTAGCGGGAGAGGAACCGGGGAGCTGTTTTTT	CASSPRSGRGTGELFF
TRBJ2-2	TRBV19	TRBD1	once	TGTGCCAGTAGTCTCCCCTGGACAGGGGTGAACACCGGGGAGCTGTTTTTT	CASSLPWTGVNTGELFF